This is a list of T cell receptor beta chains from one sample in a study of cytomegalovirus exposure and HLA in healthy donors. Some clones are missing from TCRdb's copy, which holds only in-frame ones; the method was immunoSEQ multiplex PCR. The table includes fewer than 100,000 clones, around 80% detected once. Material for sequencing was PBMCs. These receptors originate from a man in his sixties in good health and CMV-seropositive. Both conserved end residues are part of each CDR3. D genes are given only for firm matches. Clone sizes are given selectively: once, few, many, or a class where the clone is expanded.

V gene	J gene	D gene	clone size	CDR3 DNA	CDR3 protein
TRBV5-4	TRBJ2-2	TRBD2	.	TGTGCCAGCAGCCCCGGGACTAGCGGCGTTCGGGAGCTGTTTTTT	CASSPGTSGVRELFF
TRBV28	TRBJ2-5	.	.	TGTGCCAGCAGTTTAGGAAAAAGGGGCTTGGCGGAGACCCAGTACTTC	CASSLGKRGLAETQYF
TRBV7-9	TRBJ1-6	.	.	TGTTCCAGCAGCTTGACAGGTTATAATTCACCCCTCCACTTT	CSSSLTGYNSPLHF
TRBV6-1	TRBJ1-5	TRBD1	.	TGTGCCAGCAAAACTACAGGGGGGGGTAATCAGCCCCAGCATTTT	CASKTTGGGNQPQHF
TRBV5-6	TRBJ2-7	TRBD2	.	TGTGCCAGCAGCTTGACGGGGGGTCGAACCTACGAGCAGTACTTC	CASSLTGGRTYEQYF
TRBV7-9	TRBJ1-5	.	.	TGTGCCAGCAGCCCTAGCGGAGATCAGCCCCAGCATTTT	CASSPSGDQPQHF
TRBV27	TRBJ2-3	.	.	TGTGCCAGCAGTCTCGGGAGTGAGGGATTTGGCACAGATACGCAGTATTTT	CASSLGSEGFGTDTQYF
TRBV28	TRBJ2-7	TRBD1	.	TGTGCCAGCAGTTACCTCCGGGACAGTAAGAACGAGCAGTACTTC	CASSYLRDSKNEQYF
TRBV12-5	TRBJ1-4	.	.	TGTGCTAGTGGTTTGGGTGGGGGAGGTAATGAAAAACTGTTTTTT	CASGLGGGGNEKLFF
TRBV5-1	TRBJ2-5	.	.	TGCGCCAGCAGCTTGGTTACGGGTTCGGAGACCCAGTACTTC	CASSLVTGSETQYF
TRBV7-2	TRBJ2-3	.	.	TGTGCCAGCAGCCAAAATAGCGGCACAGATACGCAGTATTTT	CASSQNSGTDTQYF
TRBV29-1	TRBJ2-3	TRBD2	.	TGCAGCGGAGCGGGGCGAGTCACAGATACGCAGTATTTT	CSGAGRVTDTQYF
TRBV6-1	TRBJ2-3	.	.	TGTGCCAGCAGTGATTGGGTGGGGGCGACTACAGATACGCAGTATTTT	CASSDWVGATTDTQYF
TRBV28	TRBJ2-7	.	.	TGTGCCAGTGGCCCCCAGGGCATCTACGAGCAGTACTTC	CASGPQGIYEQYF
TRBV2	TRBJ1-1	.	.	TGTGCCAGCATGGTTGGCCAATCTGAAGCTTTCTTT	CASMVGQSEAFF
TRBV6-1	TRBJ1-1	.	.	TGTGCCAGCCGTCGACAGATCAACACTGAAGCTTTCTTT	CASRRQINTEAFF
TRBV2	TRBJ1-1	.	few	TGTGCCAGCAGTGGAAGGAGATTGAACACTGAAGCTTTCTTT	CASSGRRLNTEAFF
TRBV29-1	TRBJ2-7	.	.	TGCAGCACCTCAGCGCATTTGGGGGGAGAGCAGTACTTC	CSTSAHLGGEQYF
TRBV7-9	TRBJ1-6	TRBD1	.	TGTGCCAGCAGCACGGGACAGGTTTCTTCTATCGCCGATTCACCCCTCCACTTT	CASSTGQVSSIADSPLHF
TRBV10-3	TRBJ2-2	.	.	TGTGCCAGCCGCGTTGGGTCAGACGAGTTAGGAGTTACCGGGGAGCTGTTTTTT	CASRVGSDELGVTGELFF
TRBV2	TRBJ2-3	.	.	TGTGCCAGCAGAGGCAGAGGTTCCACAGATACGCAGTATTTT	CASRGRGSTDTQYF
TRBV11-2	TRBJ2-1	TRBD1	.	TGTGCCAGCAGCCGTAGGGGACAGGGCTACAATGAGCAGTTCTTC	CASSRRGQGYNEQFF
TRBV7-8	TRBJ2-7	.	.	TGTGCCAGCAGCCCGACGCAAACGGGCGAGCAGTACTTC	CASSPTQTGEQYF
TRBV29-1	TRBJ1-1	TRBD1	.	TGCAGCGACCGGACAGGGGATAACACTGAAGCTTTCTTT	CSDRTGDNTEAFF
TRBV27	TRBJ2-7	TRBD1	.	TGTGCCAGCACCGAACGACAGGGGGAGAGCTACGAGCAGTACTTC	CASTERQGESYEQYF
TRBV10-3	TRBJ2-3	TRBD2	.	TGTGCCATTGGGACTAGCGGATCTAGCACAGATACGCAGTATTTT	CAIGTSGSSTDTQYF
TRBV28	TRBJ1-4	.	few	TGTGCCAGCAGCCTCGGAGGCCAGAGGGAAAAACTGTTTTTT	CASSLGGQREKLFF
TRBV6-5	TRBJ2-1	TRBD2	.	TGTGCCAGCAGCCAACTAGCGGGGGTCTTGAATGAGCAGTTCTTC	CASSQLAGVLNEQFF
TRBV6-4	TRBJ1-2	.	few	TGTGCCAGCAGTATGACCCCCCAGGGCGGCTACACCTTC	CASSMTPQGGYTF
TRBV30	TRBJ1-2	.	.	TGTGCCTGGAGTGTGTGGGGGCAAGGCTACACCTTC	CAWSVWGQGYTF
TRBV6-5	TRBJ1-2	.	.	TGTGCCAGCAGTTACTCGAGGGCGGGAAGCTACACCTTC	CASSYSRAGSYTF
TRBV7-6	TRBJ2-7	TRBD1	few	TGTGCCAGCAGCCTAGGGGACAGTAGCTCCTACGAGCAGTACTTC	CASSLGDSSSYEQYF
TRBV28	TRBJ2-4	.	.	TGTGCCAGCAGTTCGAGGGTTGGCATTCAGTACTTC	CASSSRVGIQYF
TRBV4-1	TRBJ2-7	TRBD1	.	TGCGCCAGCAGCCAAGATGGACAGGTACCCTACGAGCAGTACTTC	CASSQDGQVPYEQYF
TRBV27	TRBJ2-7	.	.	TGTGCCAGCAGTTCCCTTAAGCGCTACGAGCAGTACTTC	CASSSLKRYEQYF
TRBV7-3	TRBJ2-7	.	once	TGTGCCAGCAGCCAAGAAGCGGCAGGACCCTACGAGCAGTACTTC	CASSQEAAGPYEQYF
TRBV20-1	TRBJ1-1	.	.	TGCAGTGCATTCGACAGCCCGGAGGCTTTCTTT	CSAFDSPEAFF
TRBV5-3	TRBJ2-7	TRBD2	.	TGTGCCAGAAGCTTGGGTCTAGCGGGGAGCTCCTACGAGCAGTACTTC	CARSLGLAGSSYEQYF
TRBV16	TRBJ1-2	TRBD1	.	TGTGCCAGCAGCCAATCGAACAGGGGCTATGGCTACACCTTC	CASSQSNRGYGYTF
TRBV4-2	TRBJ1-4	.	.	TGTGCCAGCAGCCAGGGGGACTCGTGGACGGTTTCTAATGAAAAACTGTTTTTT	CASSQGDSWTVSNEKLFF
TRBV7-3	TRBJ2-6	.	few	TGTGCCAGCAGCCCCCCGGGGGCTGGGGCCAACGTCCTGACTTTC	CASSPPGAGANVLTF